The 23 T cell receptor beta chains reported below all come from one sample, sequenced in a study of early T cells in non-severe SARS-CoV-2 infection. One entry per CDR3 protein, called by TCRdb with MiXCR from the 5' RACE reads. The sample carries about 37,000 distinct CDR3 sequences, roughly 6% recorded once. Sequenced: whole blood. Every receptor here comes from an adult who was a healthcare worker with PCR-confirmed SARS-CoV-2 infection or an uninfected control (not recorded which).

This clonotype came up many times. This chain joins TRBV4-3 and TRBJ1-1; D may be TRBD1 (5 bases). The CDR3 runs to 15 residues. Germline V gene data show CDR1 as LGHNA and CDR2 as YSLEER. The V and J ends lost 0 bases and 6 bases respectively, with 14 bases between them. The CDR3 coding sequence is TGCGCCAGCAGCCAAGATTCGGGGGGTGTTTCTGAAGCTTTCTTT. Translated: CASSQDSGGVSEAFF.

This clonotype appeared many times. The J gene is TRBJ2-1, the V gene TRBV5-1, with D unclear. V gave up 0 bases and J gave up 10 bases, with 14 bases separating them. This CDR3 region has 14 residues. Germline loops: CDR1 SGHRS, CDR2 YFSETQ. CDR3 sequence reads: CASSLGSRVQEQFF. Here the CDR3 DNA reads TGCGCCAGCAGCTTGGGGTCTAGAGTTCAGGAGCAGTTCTTC.

Remarks on this clonotype: A single base separates this from a much larger clone, so it may be a read error. The genes are TRBV6-2 or TRBV6-3 and TRBJ1-3; D may be TRBD1 (6 bases). Germline V gene sequence: CDR1 MNHEY, CDR2 SVGEGT. The CDR3 covers 14 residues. CDR3 DNA: TGTGTCGGAAGACAGGCTCACTCTGGAAACACCATATATTTT. It encodes CVGRQAHSGNTIYF.

This clonotype was found many times. CDR3 in DNA: TGTGCCACCAGTAGGACTCTGGAGAGCACTGAAGCTTTCTTT. Encoded protein: CATSRTLESTEAFF. The genes are TRBV15 and TRBJ1-1, with D unclear. The CDR3 has 14 amino acids. Per the germline V gene, CDR1 is LNHNV and CDR2 is YYDKDF (reference sequence). V lost 6 bases and J lost 4, with 15 bases in between.

The table lists this clonotype with many counts. The genes are TRBV6-6 and TRBJ2-7, with 12 nucleotides matching TRBD1. The CDR3 sequence is 16 residues long. Germline V gives CDR1 MNHNY, CDR2 SVGAGI (reference sequence). V gave up 2 bases and J gave up 1 base; unmatched junction bases: 3. DNA of the CDR3: TGTGCCAGCAGTTACGAGGGACAGGGGGCTTCCTACGAGCAGTACTTC. Protein sequence: CASSYEGQGASYEQYF.

This clonotype was counted at least ten times. The chain carries TRBV28 and TRBJ2-1, with 7 bases lining up with TRBD2. J lost 8 bases, V lost 6 bases, and 10 bases had no gene match. Per germline, CDR1 MDHEN and CDR2 SYDVKM. CDR3 length: 14 amino acids. The CDR3 sequence is CASSRAAGWDEQFF. In nucleotides, the CDR3 is TGTGCCAGCAGCCGCGCAGCGGGATGGGATGAGCAGTTCTTC.

This clonotype was detected many times. This rearrangement joins TRBV12-3 or TRBV12-4 to TRBJ1-2; a weak D match, TRBD1 (5 bases). V was trimmed by 2 bases and J by 2 bases, leaving 9 bases between them. The CDR3 is 14 amino acids. The CDR3 DNA follows: TGTGCCAGCAGTTTATTCTCAGGGAACTATGGCTACACCTTC. Translation gives CASSLFSGNYGYTF.

The sample holds many counts of this clonotype. The chain joins TRBV20-1 to TRBJ2-1; 10 positions match TRBD2. The CDR3 runs to 14 residues. The junction had 9 bases not matched to a gene; V was cut back by 6 bases and J by 7 bases. Germline assignment: CDR1 DFQATT and CDR2 SNEGSKA (reference sequence). Written as DNA, the CDR3 is TGCAGTGCCCTCCTAGCGGGAGCTCTTAATGAGCAGTTCTTC. Its protein is CSALLAGALNEQFF.

In its sample, this clonotype was seen many times. The chain uses TRBV5-1 and TRBJ2-5; D might be TRBD2 (7 bases). Germline V gene data show CDR1 as SGHRS and CDR2 as YFSETQ. Trimming took off 3 bases at V and 2 bases at J, with 17 bases between the two ends. This CDR3 is 16 amino acids long. The CDR3 protein is CASSSGGGPFQETQYF. The CDR3 DNA reads as TGCGCCAGCAGCTCGGGGGGCGGACCCTTTCAAGAGACCCAGTACTTC.

This clonotype has a count of ten or more. This chain links TRBV30 with TRBJ2-3, with TRBD1 matching over 8 bases. The V segment lost 6 bases and the J segment 5 bases; nucleotides outside the gene matches: 7. The CDR3 is made up of 13 amino acids. Germline CDR1 GTSNPN, CDR2 SVGIG (reference sequence). CDR3 nucleotide sequence: TGTGCCTGCGCGGGACAGGATTTAGATACGCAGTATTTT. Encoded protein: CACAGQDLDTQYF.

This clonotype was seen ten or more times. The chain links TRBV3-1 to TRBJ2-7; TRBD2 aligns across 7 bases. V lost 6 bases and J lost 6; bases outside the gene matches: 5. CDR3 length: 12 amino acids. CDR1 is LGHDT and CDR2 is YNNKEL in the germline V gene (reference sequence). The CDR3 here is CASSRLASEQYF. CDR3 sequence (DNA): TGTGCCAGCAGTAGACTAGCTAGCGAGCAGTACTTC.

This clonotype came up a few times. This sequence joins TRBV15 and TRBJ1-1; no clear D. Germline V gene sequence: CDR1 LNHNV, CDR2 YYDKDF (reference sequence). The CDR3 extends over 18 amino acids. The V gene lost 6 bases and the J gene lost 2 bases, with 25 bases spanning the gap. In nucleotides, the CDR3 is TGTGCCACCAGAGAGAACACGGGTCACACTCCCCTTAACACTGAAGCTTTCTTT. Translating it yields CATRENTGHTPLNTEAFF.

This clonotype occurred many times. The gene calls are TRBV6-5 and TRBJ2-1; TRBD1 might be the D (5 bases). The CDR3 is 16 residues long. Germline V gene lookup returns CDR1 MNHEY and CDR2 SVGAGI. Trimming removed 6 bases at V and 4 bases at J, with 19 bases between. The CDR3 DNA reads as TGTGCCAGCAGCCCCTTGGCAGGGATCGTTTACAATGAGCAGTTCTTC. This sequence encodes CASSPLAGIVYNEQFF.

On this clonotype: This may be a read error, as it is one base from a much larger clone. The chain joins TRBV7-8 to TRBJ1-4; 12 nucleotides agree with TRBD1. Looked up from germline, CDR1 is SGHVS and CDR2 is FQNEAQ. The CDR3 totals 17 residues. This chain's CDR3 is CASSLGQGALTNEKPFF. CDR3 DNA: TGTGCCAGCAGCTTGGGACAGGGGGCATTGACTAATGAAAAACCGTTTTTT. Filled out from reference TRBV7-8 and TRBJ1-4, the complete variable domain reads GAGVSQSPRYKVAKRGQDVALRCDPISGHVSLFWYQQALGQGPEFLTYFQNEAQLDKSGLPSDRFFAERPEGSVSTLKIQRTQQEDSAVYLCASSLGQGALTNEKPFFGSGTQLSVL.

This clonotype was observed many times. The rearrangement uses TRBV19 and TRBJ2-7; D unresolved. The CDR3 extends over 14 amino acids. Trimming cost V 5 bases and J 9 bases, with 20 bases left between them. Germline CDR1 LNHDA, CDR2 SQIVND (reference sequence). CDR3 in amino acids: CASSPQIGRNGQYF. In nucleotides, the CDR3 is TGTGCCAGTAGTCCACAAATTGGACGAAACGGGCAGTACTTC.

The V and J genes are TRBV28 and TRBJ1-2; 7 bases fit TRBD1. The junction had 9 bases not matched to a gene; V was cut back by 2 bases and J by 6 bases. From germline, CDR1 is MDHEN and CDR2 SYDVKM. The CDR3 has 15 residues. The CDR3 nucleotides are TGTGCCAGCAGTTTACTCCCCCCTACAGGGGATGGCTACACCTTC. The encoded protein is CASSLLPPTGDGYTF.

This clonotype appeared many times. This chain links TRBV20-1 with TRBJ2-7; 8 bases are shared with TRBD2. Germline CDR1 and CDR2: DFQATT and SNEGSKA (reference sequence). J lost 2 bases, V lost 6 bases, and 12 bases had no gene match. The CDR3 sequence is 15 residues long. Written as DNA, the CDR3 is TGCAGTGCCCTTTCGGGGCAGCGGGGGACCTACGAGCAGTACTTC. Translating it yields CSALSGQRGTYEQYF.

V gene TRBV6-5 combines with J gene TRBJ2-3; 13 bases are shared with TRBD2. CDR1 is MNHEY and CDR2 is SVGAGI in the germline V gene. CDR3 length equals 19 residues. With 5 bases clipped from V and 4 bases from J, the junction kept 15 bases outside the gene matches. CDR3 sequence reads: CASSPRYKWTSGSSDTQYF. The CDR3 region has the DNA TGTGCCAGCAGTCCCAGATATAAGTGGACTAGCGGGAGTTCAGATACGCAGTATTTT.

This clonotype was seen once. A much larger clone lies one base from this, so it may be a read error. The V gene is TRBV4-1, the J gene TRBJ2-2; the match to TRBD2 covers 10 bases. V lost 4 bases, J lost 0 bases, and 11 bases stayed unmatched. The CDR3 runs 19 residues. Looked up from germline, CDR1 is MGHRA and CDR2 is YSYEKL. CDR3 coding DNA: TGCGCCAGCAGCCGGGGGAGTAGCGGGGGGACCCCGAACACCGGGGAGCTGTTTTTT. Amino acid sequence: CASSRGSSGGTPNTGELFF.

Many counts were recorded for this clonotype. This sequence joins TRBV10-3 and TRBJ2-1; TRBD1 matches 7 bases. V shed 6 bases and J 3 bases; nucleotides not matched to a gene: 11. The CDR3 length is 16 residues. In germline, CDR1 is ENHRY, CDR2 SYGVKD. The CDR3 loop is CAIRPHDRADYNEQFF. In DNA form, the CDR3 reads TGTGCCATCAGACCCCATGACAGGGCCGACTACAATGAGCAGTTCTTC.

This clonotype was seen at least ten times. The rearrangement uses TRBV4-3 and TRBJ2-2; maybe TRBD2 (5 bases). V was trimmed by 6 bases and J by 0 bases, leaving 8 bases between them. Germline V gene lookup returns CDR1 LGHNA and CDR2 YSLEER. The CDR3 is 14 residues long. Here the CDR3 DNA reads TGCGCCAGCAGTTGGGGAGCGAACACCGGGGAGCTGTTTTTT. It encodes CASSWGANTGELFF.

This clonotype was counted many times. For the CDR3, the DNA is TGTGCCAGCAGCCCCCACCCTATCAAGCGAGAAATCAACACCGGGGAGCTGTTTTTT. Amino acids: CASSPHPIKREINTGELFF. The J gene is TRBJ2-2, the V gene TRBV11-2; no reliable D call. The length of the CDR3 is 19 residues. CDR1 SGHAT and CDR2 FQNNGV come from the germline V gene. Trimming shortened V by 5 bases and J by 2 bases, and 24 bases separated the two germline ends.

This clonotype was observed many times. The chain carries TRBV21-1 and TRBJ2-3; TRBD2 reflects the table's D call only, with no check against the DNA. TRBV21-1 is a recognized pseudogene. This CDR3 comprises 17 residues. The DNA of the CDR3 is TGTGCCAGCAGCAAAGGGCAGGAGAGGGAGGGGACAGATACGCAGTATTTT. Translated: CASSKGQEREGTDTQYF.